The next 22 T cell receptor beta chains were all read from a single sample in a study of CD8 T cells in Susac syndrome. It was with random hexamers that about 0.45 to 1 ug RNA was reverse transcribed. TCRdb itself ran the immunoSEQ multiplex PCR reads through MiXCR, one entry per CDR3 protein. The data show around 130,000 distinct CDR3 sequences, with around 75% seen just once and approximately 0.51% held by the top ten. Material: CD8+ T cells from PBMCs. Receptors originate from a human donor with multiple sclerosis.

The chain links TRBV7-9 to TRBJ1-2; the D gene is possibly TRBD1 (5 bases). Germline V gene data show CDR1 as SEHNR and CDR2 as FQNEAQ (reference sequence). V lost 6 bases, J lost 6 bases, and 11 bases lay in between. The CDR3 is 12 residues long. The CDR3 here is CASSSGTDGYTF. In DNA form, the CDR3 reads TGTGCCAGCAGTTCCGGGACCGATGGCTACACCTTC.

The CDR3 loop is CASSLSAGQYNEQFF. CDR3 nucleotide sequence: TGTGCCAGTAGTCTATCAGCGGGACAGTACAATGAGCAGTTCTTC. V and J are TRBV19 and TRBJ2-1, with D perhaps assigned TRBD1 or TRBD2 (7 bases each). Germline CDR1 is LNHDA and CDR2 is SQIVND (reference sequence). CDR3 length: 15 residues. V lost 5 bases and J 4 bases, leaving 15 bases between the germline ends. Filled out from reference TRBV19 and TRBJ2-1, the complete variable domain reads DGGITQSPKYLFRKEGQNVTLSCEQNLNHDAMYWYRQDPGQGLRLIYYSQIVNDFQKGDIAEGYSVSREKKESFPLTVTSAQKNPTAFYLCASSLSAGQYNEQFFGPGTRLTVL.

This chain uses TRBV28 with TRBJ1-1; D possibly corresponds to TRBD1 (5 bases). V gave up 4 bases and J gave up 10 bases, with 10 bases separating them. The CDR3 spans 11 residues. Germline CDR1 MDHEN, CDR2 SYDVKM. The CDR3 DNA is TGTGCCAGCAGTTCAGGGATCGCAGCTTTCTTT. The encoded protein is CASSSGIAAFF.

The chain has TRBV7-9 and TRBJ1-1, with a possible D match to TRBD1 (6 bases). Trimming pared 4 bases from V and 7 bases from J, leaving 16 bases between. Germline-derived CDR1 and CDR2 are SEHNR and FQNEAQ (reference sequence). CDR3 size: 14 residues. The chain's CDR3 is CASSSPRQAGEAFF. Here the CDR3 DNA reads TGTGCCAGCAGCTCTCCTCGACAGGCTGGTGAAGCTTTCTTT. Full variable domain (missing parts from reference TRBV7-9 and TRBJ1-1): DTGVSQNPRHKITKRGQNVTFRCDPISEHNRLYWYRQTLGQGPEFLTYFQNEAQLEKSRLLSDRFSAERPKGSFSTLEIQRTEQGDSAMYLCASSSPRQAGEAFFGQGTRLTVV.

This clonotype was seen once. CDR3 nucleotides: TGTGCCAGCAGTGAGTCCACCTGGAGGCTGATGAACACTGAAGCTTTCTTT. Amino acid sequence: CASSESTWRLMNTEAFF. This sequence joins TRBV2 and TRBJ1-1; D unresolved. Germline V gene sequence: CDR1 SNHLY, CDR2 FYNNEI. The CDR3 runs 17 residues. Trimming pared 3 bases from V and 0 bases from J, leaving 17 bases between. Filled out from reference TRBV2 and TRBJ1-1, the complete variable domain reads EPEVTQTPSHQVTQMGQEVILRCVPISNHLYFYWYRQILGQKVEFLVSFYNNEISEKSEIFDDQFSVERPDGSNFTLKIRSTKLEDSAMYFCASSESTWRLMNTEAFFGQGTRLTVV.

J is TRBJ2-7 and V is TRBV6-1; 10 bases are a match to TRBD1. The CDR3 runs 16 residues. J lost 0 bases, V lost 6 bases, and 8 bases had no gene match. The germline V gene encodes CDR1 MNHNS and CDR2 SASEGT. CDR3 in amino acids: CASRGGDRGPSYEQYF. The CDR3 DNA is TGTGCCAGCAGAGGGGGGGACAGGGGCCCCTCCTACGAGCAGTACTTC.

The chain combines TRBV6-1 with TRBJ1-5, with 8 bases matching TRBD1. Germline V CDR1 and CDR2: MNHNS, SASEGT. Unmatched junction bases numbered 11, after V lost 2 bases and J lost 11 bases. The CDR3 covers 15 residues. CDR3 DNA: TGTGCCAGCAGTGAACTCAGGGGGCCCCAGGGGGCCCAGCATTTT. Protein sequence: CASSELRGPQGAQHF.

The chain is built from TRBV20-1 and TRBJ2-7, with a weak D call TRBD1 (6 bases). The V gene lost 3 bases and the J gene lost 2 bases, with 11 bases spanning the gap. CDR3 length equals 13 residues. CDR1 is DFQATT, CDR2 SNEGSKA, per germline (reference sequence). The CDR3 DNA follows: TGCAGTGCTAGGGGGACATCCACCTACGAGCAGTACTTC. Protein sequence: CSARGTSTYEQYF.

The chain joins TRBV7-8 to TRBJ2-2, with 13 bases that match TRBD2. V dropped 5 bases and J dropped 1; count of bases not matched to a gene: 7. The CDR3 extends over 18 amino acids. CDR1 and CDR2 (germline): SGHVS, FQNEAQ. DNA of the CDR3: TGTGCCAGCAGCCCGAAACTAGCGGGAGGGCTGAACACCGGGGAGCTGTTTTTT. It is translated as CASSPKLAGGLNTGELFF.

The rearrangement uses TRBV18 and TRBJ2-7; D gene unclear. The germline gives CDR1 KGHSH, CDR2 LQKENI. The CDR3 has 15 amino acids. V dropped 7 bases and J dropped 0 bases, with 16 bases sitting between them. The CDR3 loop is CASWRSVESSYEQYF. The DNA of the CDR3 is TGTGCCAGCTGGCGCTCCGTGGAGAGCTCCTACGAGCAGTACTTC.

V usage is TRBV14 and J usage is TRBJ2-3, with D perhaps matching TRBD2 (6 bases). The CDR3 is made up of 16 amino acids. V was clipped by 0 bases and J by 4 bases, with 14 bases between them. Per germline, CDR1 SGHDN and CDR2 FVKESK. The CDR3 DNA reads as TGTGCCAGCAGCCAAGACCCGGGAGCCGGGGCAGATACGCAGTATTTT. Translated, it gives CASSQDPGAGADTQYF. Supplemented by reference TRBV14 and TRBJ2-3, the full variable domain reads EAGVTQFPSHSVIEKGQTVTLRCDPISGHDNLYWYRRVMGKEIKFLLHFVKESKQDESGMPNNRFLAERTGGTYSTLKVQPAELEDSGVYFCASSQDPGAGADTQYFGPGTRLTVL.

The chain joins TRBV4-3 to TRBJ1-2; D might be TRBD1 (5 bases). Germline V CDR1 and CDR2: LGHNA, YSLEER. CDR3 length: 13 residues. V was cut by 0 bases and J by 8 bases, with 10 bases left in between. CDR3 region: CASSQEGGGGYTF. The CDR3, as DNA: TGCGCCAGCAGCCAAGAGGGGGGGGGAGGCTACACCTTC.

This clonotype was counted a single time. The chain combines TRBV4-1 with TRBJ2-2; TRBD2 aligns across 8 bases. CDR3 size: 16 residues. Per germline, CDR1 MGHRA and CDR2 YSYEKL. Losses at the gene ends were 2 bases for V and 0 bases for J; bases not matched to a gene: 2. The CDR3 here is CASSQPGGPNTGELFF. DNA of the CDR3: TGCGCCAGCAGCCAACCGGGGGGGCCGAACACCGGGGAGCTGTTTTTT.

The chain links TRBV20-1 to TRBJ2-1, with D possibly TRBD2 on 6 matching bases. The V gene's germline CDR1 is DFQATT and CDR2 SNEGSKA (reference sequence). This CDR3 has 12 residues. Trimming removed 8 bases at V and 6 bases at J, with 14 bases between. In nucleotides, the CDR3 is TGCAGTATACCGGGACTTCTCAATGAGCAGTTCTTC. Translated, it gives CSIPGLLNEQFF.

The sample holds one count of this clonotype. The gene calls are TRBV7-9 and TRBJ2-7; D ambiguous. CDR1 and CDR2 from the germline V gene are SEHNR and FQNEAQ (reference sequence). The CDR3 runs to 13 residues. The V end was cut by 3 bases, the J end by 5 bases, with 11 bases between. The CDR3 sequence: CASSLPSGNEQYF. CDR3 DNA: TGTGCCAGCAGCTTGCCGTCAGGAAACGAGCAGTACTTC.

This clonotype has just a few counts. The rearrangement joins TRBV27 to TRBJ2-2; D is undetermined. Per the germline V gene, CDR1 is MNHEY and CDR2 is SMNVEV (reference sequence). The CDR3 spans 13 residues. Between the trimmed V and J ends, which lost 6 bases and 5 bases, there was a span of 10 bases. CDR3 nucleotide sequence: TGTGCCAGCAGACTCTCCCGAACCGGGGAGCTGTTTTTT. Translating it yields CASRLSRTGELFF.

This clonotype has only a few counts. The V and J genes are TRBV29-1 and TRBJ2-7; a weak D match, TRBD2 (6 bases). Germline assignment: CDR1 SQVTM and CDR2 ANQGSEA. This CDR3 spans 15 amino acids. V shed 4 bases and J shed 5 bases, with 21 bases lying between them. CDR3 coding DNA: TGCAGCGTTGCTAACGGGGGTGGGGGTGTCGACGAGCAGTACTTC. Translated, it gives CSVANGGGGVDEQYF.

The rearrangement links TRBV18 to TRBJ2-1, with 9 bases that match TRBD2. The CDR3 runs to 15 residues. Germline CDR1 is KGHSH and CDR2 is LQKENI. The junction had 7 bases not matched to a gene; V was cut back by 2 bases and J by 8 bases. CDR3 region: CASSPSAGGIDEQFF. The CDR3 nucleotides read TGTGCCAGCTCACCATCTGCGGGAGGGATAGATGAGCAGTTCTTC.

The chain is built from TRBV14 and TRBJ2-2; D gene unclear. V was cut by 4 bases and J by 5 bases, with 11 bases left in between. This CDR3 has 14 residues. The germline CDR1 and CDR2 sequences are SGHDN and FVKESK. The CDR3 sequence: CASSRGVGTGELFF. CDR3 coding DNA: TGTGCCAGCAGCCGAGGTGTCGGGACCGGGGAGCTGTTTTTT.

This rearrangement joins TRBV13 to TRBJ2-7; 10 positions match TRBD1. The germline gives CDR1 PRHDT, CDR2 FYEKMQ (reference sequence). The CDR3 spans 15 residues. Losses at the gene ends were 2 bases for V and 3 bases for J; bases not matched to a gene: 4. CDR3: CASSLIGDRGYEQYF. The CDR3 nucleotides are TGTGCCAGCAGCTTAATAGGGGACAGGGGCTACGAGCAGTACTTC.

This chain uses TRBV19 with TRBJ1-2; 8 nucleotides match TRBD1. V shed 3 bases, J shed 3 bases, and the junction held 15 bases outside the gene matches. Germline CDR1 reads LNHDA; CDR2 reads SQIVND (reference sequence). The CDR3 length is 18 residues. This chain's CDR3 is CASSMATQGARFDYGYTF. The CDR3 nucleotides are TGTGCCAGTAGTATGGCGACCCAGGGGGCGCGATTCGACTATGGCTACACCTTC.

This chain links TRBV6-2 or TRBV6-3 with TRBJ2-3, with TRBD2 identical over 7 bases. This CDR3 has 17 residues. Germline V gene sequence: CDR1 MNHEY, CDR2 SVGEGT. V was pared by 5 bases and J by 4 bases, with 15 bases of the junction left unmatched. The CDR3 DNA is TGTGCCAGCAGTCCTTTCCCTAGCGGAGTTGCCCCAGATACGCAGTATTTT. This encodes CASSPFPSGVAPDTQYF.